This T cell receptor (beta chain) was identified in a study of shared clonotypes between healthy human individuals. Study results and caveats: Rarefaction gave evidence that sorted-subset sequencing remained incomplete despite large depth.

Donors comprised only Caucasian adults living in Nashville, Tennessee. With regard to this clone: Its antigen is as yet unknown.

Template for every sorted-subset replicate PCR totaled 150 to 250 ng DNA, 30,000 to 35,000 T cell genomes. Method: immunoSEQ multiplex PCR; TCRdb's copy keeps in-frame clones and lacks some. The sample includes fewer than 3 million clones, approximately 90% seen only once; the top ten take 0.37%. Looked up from germline, CDR1 is LGHNA and CDR2 is YSLEER. The CDR3 is 18 residues long. V lost 0 bases and J 1 base, leaving 18 bases between the germline ends. Sequencing was done on a sample of naive CD4+ T cells from PBMCs. The subset is: CD45RA+ positively selected. V usage is TRBV4-3 and J usage is TRBJ1-2; D is uncertain. This TCR was recovered from a man younger than 30 in good health. Some clones in this sample may be carry-over from other donors' samples. Here the CDR3 reads CASSQDIRIAHSNYGYTF. DNA of the CDR3: TGCGCCAGCAGCCAAGATATTAGAATCGCGCACAGTAACTATGGCTACACCTTC.